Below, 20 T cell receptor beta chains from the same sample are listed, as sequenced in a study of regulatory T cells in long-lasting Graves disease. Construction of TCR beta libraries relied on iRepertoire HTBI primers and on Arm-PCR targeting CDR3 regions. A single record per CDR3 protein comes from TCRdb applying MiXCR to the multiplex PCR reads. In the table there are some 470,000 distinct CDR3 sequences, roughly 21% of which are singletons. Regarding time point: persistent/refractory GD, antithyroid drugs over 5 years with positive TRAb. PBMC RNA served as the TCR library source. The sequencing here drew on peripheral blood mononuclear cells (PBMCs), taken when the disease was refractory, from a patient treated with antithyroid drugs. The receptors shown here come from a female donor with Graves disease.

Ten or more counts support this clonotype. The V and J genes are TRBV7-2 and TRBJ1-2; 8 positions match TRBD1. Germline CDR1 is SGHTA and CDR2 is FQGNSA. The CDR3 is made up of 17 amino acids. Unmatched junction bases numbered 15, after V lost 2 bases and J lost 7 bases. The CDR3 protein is CASSLNLRTGRGGGYTF. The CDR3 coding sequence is TGTGCCAGCAGCTTAAATCTTCGGACAGGGAGAGGGGGTGGCTACACCTTC.

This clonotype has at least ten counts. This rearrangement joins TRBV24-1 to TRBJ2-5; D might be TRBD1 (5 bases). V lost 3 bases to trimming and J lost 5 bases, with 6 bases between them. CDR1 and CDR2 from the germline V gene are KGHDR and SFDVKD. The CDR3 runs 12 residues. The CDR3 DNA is TGTGCCACCAGTGATCCAGGGGAGACCCAGTACTTC. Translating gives CATSDPGETQYF.

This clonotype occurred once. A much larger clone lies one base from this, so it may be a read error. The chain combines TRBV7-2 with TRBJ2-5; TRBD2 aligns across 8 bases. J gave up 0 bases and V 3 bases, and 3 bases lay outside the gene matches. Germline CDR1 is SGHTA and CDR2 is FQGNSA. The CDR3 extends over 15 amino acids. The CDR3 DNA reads TGTGCCAGCAGCTTCGCGGGAGGCTACCAAGAGACCCAGTACTTC. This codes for CASSFAGGYQETQYF.

This CDR3 is CSVGRQGSNYGYTF. CDR3 in DNA: TGCAGCGTGGGACGACAGGGTTCTAACTATGGCTACACCTTC. The chain combines TRBV29-1 with TRBJ1-2; 7 bases agree with TRBD1. With V trimmed by 6 bases and J by 0 bases, 7 bases remained unmatched. Germline CDR1 and CDR2: SQVTM and ANQGSEA. CDR3 size: 14 residues.

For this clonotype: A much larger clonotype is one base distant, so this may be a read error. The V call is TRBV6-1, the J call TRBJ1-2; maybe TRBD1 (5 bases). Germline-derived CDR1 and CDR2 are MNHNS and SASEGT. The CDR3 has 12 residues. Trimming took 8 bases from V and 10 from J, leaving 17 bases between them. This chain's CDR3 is CASGHLGGDYTF. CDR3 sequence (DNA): TGTGCCAGCGGCCATCTGGGGGGGGACTACACCTTC.

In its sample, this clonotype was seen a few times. As DNA, the CDR3 is TGTGCCAGCAGCCAAGGAGGAGCTGGAAACACCATATATTTT. It specifies CASSQGGAGNTIYF. The rearrangement uses TRBV11-2 and TRBJ1-3, with unresolved D. Trimming took off 5 bases at V and 2 bases at J, with 10 bases between the two ends. The CDR3 covers 14 residues. Germline CDR1 SGHAT, CDR2 FQNNGV.

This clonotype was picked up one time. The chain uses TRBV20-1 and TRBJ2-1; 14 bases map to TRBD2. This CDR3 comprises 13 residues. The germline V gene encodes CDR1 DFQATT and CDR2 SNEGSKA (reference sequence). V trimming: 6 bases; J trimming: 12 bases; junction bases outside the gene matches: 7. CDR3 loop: CSAPTSGGGLQFF. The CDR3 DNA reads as TGCAGTGCACCGACTAGCGGGGGGGGCCTGCAGTTCTTC.

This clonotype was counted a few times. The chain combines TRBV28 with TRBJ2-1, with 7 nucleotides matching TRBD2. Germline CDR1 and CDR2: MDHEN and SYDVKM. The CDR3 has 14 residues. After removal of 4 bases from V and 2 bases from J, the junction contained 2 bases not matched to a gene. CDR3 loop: CASSSAGPYNEQFF. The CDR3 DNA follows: TGTGCCAGCAGTTCAGCGGGACCCTACAATGAGCAGTTCTTC.

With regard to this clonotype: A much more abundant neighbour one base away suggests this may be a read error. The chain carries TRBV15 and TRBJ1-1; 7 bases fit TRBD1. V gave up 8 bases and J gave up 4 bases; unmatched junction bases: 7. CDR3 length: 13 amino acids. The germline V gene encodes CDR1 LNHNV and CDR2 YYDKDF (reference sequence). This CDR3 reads CATGRQGGTEAFF. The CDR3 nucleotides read TGTGCCACCGGGAGACAGGGTGGCACTGAAGCTTTCTTT. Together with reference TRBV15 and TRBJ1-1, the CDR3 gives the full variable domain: DAMVIQNPRYQVTQFGKPVTLSCSQTLNHNVMYWYQQKSSQAPKLLFHYYDKDFNNEADTPDNFQSRRPNTSFCFLDIRSPGLGDTAMYLCATGRQGGTEAFFGQGTRLTVV.

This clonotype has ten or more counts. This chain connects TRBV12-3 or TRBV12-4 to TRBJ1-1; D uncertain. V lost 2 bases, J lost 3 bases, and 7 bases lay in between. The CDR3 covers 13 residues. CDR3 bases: TGTGCCAGCAGTTTAATGGGTTACACTGAAGCTTTCTTT. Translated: CASSLMGYTEAFF.

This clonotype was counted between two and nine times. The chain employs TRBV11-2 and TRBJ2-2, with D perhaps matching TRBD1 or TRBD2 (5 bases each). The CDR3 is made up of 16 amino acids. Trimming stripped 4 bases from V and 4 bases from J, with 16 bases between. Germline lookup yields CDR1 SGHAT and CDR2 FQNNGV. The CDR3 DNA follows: TGTGCCAGCAGCTCCTCCCGGGGCCGACGCACCGGGGAGCTGTTTTTT. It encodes CASSSSRGRRTGELFF.

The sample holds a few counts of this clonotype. CDR3 residues: CASSQPPTGANVLTF. CDR3 coding DNA: TGCGCCAGCAGCCAACCCCCGACCGGGGCCAACGTCCTGACTTTC. The chain employs TRBV4-1 and TRBJ2-6; D gene ambiguous. The CDR3 extends over 15 amino acids. Germline V gives CDR1 MGHRA, CDR2 YSYEKL. The germline V and J ends were trimmed by 2 bases and 4 bases, with 9 bases remaining between them.

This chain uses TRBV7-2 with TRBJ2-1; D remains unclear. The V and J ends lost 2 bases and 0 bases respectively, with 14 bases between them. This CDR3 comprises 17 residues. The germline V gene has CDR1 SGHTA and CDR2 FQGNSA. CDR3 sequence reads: CASSLRYMRSSYNEQFF. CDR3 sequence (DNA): TGTGCCAGCAGCTTAAGGTATATGCGGAGCTCCTACAATGAGCAGTTCTTC.

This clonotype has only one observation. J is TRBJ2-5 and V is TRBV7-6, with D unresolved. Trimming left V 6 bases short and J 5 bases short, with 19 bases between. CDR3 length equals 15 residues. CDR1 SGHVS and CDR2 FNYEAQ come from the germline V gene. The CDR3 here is CASSLTRAPSETQYF. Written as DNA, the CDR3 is TGTGCCAGCAGTTTAACACGGGCCCCCTCGGAGACCCAGTACTTC.

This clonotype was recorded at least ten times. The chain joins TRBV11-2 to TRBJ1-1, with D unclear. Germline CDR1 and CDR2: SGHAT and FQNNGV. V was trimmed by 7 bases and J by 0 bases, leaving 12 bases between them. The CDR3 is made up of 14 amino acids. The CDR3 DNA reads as TGTGCCAGCACCCTTACGGGGATGAACACTGAAGCTTTCTTT. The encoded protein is CASTLTGMNTEAFF.

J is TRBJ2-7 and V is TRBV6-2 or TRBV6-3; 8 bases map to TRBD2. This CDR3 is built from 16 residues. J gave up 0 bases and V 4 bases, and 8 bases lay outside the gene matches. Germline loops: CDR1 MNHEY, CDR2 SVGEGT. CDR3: CASSSPGGGASYEQYF. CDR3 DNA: TGTGCCAGCAGTTCCCCCGGGGGGGGGGCCTCCTACGAGCAGTACTTC.

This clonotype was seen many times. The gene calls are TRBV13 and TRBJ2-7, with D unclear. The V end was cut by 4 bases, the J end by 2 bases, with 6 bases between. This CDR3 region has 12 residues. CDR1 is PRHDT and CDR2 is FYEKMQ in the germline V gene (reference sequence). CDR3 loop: CASSSSPYEQYF. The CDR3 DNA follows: TGTGCCAGCAGCTCAAGCCCCTACGAGCAGTACTTC. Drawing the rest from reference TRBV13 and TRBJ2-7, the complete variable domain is AAGVIQSPRHLIKEKRETATLKCYPIPRHDTVYWYQQGPGQDPQFLISFYEKMQSDKGSIPDRFSAQQFSDYHSELNMSSLELGDSALYFCASSSSPYEQYFGPGTRLTVT.

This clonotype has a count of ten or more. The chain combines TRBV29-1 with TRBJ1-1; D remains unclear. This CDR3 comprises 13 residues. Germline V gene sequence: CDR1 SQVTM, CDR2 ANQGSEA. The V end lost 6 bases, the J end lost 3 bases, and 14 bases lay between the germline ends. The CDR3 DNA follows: TGCAGCGTCGCTGGAGGAGGCCACACTGAAGCTTTCTTT. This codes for CSVAGGGHTEAFF.

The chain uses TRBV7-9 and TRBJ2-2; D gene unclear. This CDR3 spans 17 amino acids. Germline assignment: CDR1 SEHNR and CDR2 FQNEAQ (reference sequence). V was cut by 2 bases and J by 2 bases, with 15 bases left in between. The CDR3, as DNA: TGTGCCAGCAGCTTAAGCTTTGGGCACAAAAACACCGGGGAGCTGTTTTTT. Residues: CASSLSFGHKNTGELFF.

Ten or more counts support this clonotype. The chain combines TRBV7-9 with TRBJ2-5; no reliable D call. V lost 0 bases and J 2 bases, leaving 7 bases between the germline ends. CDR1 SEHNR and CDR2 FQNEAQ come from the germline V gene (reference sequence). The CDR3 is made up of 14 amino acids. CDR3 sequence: CASSLAPPQETQYF. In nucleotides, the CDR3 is TGTGCCAGCAGCTTAGCGCCACCTCAAGAGACCCAGTACTTC.